The next 3 T cell receptor beta chains were all read from a single sample in a study of STAT5B mutations in CD4+ large granular lymphocyte leukemia. Sequencing used immunoSEQ multiplex PCR; TCRdb keeps in-frame clones, though not all of them. The table shows about 29,000 clones, with roughly 79% occurring only once. The sequenced material came from CD4+ T cells from blood buffy coats. Every receptor here comes from a human donor in good health.

J is TRBJ2-2 and V is TRBV2; TRBD2 agrees at 15 bases. This CDR3 contains 18 residues. Germline loops: CDR1 SNHLY, CDR2 FYNNEI. Unmatched junction bases numbered 6, after V lost 6 bases and J lost 1 base. The CDR3: CASREGLAGGKNTGELFF. In DNA form, the CDR3 reads TGTGCCAGCAGGGAGGGACTAGCGGGGGGAAAGAACACCGGGGAGCTGTTTTTT.

The chain employs TRBV2 and TRBJ1-4, with D possibly TRBD1 on 6 matching bases. In germline, CDR1 is SNHLY, CDR2 FYNNEI. V lost 1 base, J lost 9 bases, and 12 bases lay in between. CDR3 length equals 14 residues. Written as DNA, the CDR3 is TGTGCCAGCAGTGAAGGTCAGGGGAAACAAAAACTGTTTTTT. It codes for CASSEGQGKQKLFF.

The chain recombines TRBV20-1 with TRBJ1-2, with D possibly matching TRBD1 (6 bases). The germline gives CDR1 DFQATT, CDR2 SNEGSKA (reference sequence). Trimming took 6 bases from V and 6 from J, leaving 11 bases between them. The CDR3 length is 11 residues. The CDR3 coding sequence is TGCAGTGCCCTTACAGGGCATGGCTACACCTTC. Its protein is CSALTGHGYTF.